This TCR beta chain was retrieved from a study of T cell responses to AZD1222 COVID-19 vaccine. General study results and limits: Donors were chiefly white British, with a greater number of females, and clonal diversity was perhaps underestimated. Spike-specific TCR breadth and depth rose after two AZD1222 doses. At 160-218 and 743-854, vaccine-associated CD4 TCRs were dominant, and they spanned spike.

This clone has a handful of counts. What it binds is not known. Assay: immunoSEQ multiplex PCR; the TCRdb copy retains only in-frame clones and omits some. The table has roughly 120,000 clones, 70% to 90% seen once; the top ten hold roughly 3%. The CDR3 totals 15 residues. V was trimmed by 0 bases and J by 0 bases, leaving 7 bases between them. Germline CDR1 is SGHKS and CDR2 is YYEKEE (reference sequence). This receptor was identified in an adult in good health. V gene TRBV5-5 combines with J gene TRBJ1-5; D remains unclear. The input for sequencing was peripheral blood, taken on day 0 of AZD1222 vaccination. The DNA for the CDR3 is TGTGCCAGCAGCTTGGTATCTGATAGCAATCAGCCCCAGCATTTT. Translation: CASSLVSDSNQPQHF.